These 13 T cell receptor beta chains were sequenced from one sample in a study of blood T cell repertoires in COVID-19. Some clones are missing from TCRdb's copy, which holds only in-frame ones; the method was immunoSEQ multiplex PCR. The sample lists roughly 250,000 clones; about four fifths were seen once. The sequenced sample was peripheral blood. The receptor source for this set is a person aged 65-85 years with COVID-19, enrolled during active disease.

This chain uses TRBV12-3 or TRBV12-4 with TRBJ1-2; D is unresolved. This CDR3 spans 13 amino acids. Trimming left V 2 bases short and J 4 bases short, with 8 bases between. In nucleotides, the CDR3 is TGTGCCAGCAGTTTACTGGGGAGCTATGGCTACACCTTC. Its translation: CASSLLGSYGYTF.

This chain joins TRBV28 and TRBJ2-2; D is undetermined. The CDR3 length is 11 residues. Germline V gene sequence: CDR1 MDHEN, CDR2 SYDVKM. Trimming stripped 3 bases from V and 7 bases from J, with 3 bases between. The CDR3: CASSFIGELFF. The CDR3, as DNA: TGTGCCAGCAGTTTCATCGGGGAGCTGTTTTTT.

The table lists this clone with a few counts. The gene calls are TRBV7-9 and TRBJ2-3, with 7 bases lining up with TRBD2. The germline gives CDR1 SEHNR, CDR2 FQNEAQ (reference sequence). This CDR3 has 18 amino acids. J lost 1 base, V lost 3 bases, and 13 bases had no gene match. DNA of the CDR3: TGTGCCAGCAGCTTCACTAGCGACCCTTATGTGGGCACAGATACGCAGTATTTT. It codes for CASSFTSDPYVGTDTQYF.

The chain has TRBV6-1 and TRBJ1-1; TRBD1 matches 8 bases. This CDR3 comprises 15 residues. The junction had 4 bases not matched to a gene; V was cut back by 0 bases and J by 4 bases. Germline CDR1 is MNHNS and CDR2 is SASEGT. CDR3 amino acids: CASSEATGGITEAFF. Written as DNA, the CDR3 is TGTGCCAGCAGTGAAGCAACAGGGGGGATCACTGAAGCTTTCTTT.

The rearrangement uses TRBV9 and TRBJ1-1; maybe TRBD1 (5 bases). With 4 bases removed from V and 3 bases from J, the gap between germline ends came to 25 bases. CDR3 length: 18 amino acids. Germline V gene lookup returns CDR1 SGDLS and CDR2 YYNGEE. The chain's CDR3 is CASSPLSQFGGRYTEAFF. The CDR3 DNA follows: TGTGCCAGCAGCCCCCTTAGCCAGTTCGGGGGAAGGTACACTGAAGCTTTCTTT.

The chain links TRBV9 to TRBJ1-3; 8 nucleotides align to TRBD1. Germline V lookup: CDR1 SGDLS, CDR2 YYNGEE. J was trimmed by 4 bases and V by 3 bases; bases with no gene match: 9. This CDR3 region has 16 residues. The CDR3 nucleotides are TGTGCCAGCAGCGGACCCCCAGGGGGCTCGGGAAACACCATATATTTT. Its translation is CASSGPPGGSGNTIYF.

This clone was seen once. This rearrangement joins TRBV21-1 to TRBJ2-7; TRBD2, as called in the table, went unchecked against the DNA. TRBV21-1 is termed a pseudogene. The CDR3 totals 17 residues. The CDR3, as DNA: TGTGCCAGCAGCAAAGCGCCAGGGACTAGCGGGAGTTACGAGCAGTACTTC. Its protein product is CASSKAPGTSGSYEQYF.

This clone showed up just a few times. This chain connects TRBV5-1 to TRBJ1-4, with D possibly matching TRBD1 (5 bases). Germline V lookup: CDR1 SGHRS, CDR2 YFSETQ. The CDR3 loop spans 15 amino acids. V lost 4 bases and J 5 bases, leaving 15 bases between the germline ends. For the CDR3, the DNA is TGCGCCAGCAGCCGGACCGGGGGTCAGAATGAAAAACTGTTTTTT. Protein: CASSRTGGQNEKLFF. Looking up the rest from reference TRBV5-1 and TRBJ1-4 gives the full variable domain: KAGVTQTPRYLIKTRGQQVTLSCSPISGHRSVSWYQQTPGQGLQFLFEYFSETQRNKGNFPGRFSGRQFSNSRSEMNVSTLELGDSALYLCASSRTGGQNEKLFFGSGTQLSVL.

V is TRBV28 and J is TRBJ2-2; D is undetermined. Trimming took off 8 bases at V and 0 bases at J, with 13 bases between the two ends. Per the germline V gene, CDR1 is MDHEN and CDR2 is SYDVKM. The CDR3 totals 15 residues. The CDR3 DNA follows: TGTGCCAGCCACAAGCGAAACGCGAACACCGGGGAGCTGTTTTTT. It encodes CASHKRNANTGELFF.

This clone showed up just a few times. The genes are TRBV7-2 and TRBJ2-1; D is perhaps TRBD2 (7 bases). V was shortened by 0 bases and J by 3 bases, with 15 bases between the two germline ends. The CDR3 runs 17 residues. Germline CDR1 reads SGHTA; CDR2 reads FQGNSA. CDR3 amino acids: CASSLAGASGIYNEQFF. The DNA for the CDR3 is TGTGCCAGCAGCTTAGCGGGGGCTAGCGGTATCTACAATGAGCAGTTCTTC.

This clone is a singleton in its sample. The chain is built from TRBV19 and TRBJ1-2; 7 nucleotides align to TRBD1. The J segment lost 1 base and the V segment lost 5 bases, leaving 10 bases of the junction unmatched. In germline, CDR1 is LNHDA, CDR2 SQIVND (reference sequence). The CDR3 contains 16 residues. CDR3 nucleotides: TGTGCCAGTAGTGGAGGGGGCAAAGTCAATAACTATGGCTACACCTTC. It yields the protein CASSGGGKVNNYGYTF.

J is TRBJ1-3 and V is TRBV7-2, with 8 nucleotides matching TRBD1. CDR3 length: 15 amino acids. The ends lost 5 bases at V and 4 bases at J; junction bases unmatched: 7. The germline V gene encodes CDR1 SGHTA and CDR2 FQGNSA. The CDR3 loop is CASSPRTGPGNTIYF. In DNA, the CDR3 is TGTGCCAGCAGCCCTCGGACAGGGCCAGGAAACACCATATATTTT.

CDR3 protein: CASSEQGLNQPQHF. The DNA of the CDR3 is TGTGCCAGCAGTGAGCAGGGGTTAAATCAGCCCCAGCATTTT. This chain uses TRBV2 with TRBJ1-5; possibly TRBD1 for D (6 bases). The V gene lost 3 bases and the J gene lost 4 bases, with 10 bases spanning the gap. The CDR3 totals 14 residues. Germline values: CDR1 SNHLY, CDR2 FYNNEI.